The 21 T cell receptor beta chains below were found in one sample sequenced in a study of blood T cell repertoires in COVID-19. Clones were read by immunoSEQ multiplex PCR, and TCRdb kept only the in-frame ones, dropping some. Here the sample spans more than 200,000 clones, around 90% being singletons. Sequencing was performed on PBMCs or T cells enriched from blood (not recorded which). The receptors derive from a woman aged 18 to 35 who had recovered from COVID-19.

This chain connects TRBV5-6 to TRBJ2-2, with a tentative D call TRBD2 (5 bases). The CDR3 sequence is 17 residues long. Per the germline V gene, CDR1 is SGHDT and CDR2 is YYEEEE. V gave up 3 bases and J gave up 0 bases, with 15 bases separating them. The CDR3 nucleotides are TGTGCCAGCAGCTCTAGTCTTTGGGGAGCGAACACCGGGGAGCTGTTTTTT. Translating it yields CASSSSLWGANTGELFF.

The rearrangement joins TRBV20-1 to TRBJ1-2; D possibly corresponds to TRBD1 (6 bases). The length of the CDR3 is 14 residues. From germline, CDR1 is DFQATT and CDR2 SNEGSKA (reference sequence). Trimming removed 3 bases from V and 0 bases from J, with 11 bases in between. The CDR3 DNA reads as TGCAGTGCTAGTACAGGGTCTACTAACTATGGCTACACCTTC. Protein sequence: CSASTGSTNYGYTF.

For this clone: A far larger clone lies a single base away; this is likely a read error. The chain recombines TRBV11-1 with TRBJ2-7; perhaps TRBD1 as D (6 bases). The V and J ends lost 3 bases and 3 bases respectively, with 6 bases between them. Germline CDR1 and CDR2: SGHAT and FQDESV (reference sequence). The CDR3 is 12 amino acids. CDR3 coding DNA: TGTGCCAGCAGCTTGGACAGCTACGAGCAGTACTTC. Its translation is CASSLDSYEQYF.

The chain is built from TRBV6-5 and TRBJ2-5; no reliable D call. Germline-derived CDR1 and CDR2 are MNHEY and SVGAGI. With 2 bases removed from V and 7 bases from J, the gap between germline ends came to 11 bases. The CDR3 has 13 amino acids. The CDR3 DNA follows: TGTGCCAGCAGTTACACCTACCCAGGGACCCAGTACTTC. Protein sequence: CASSYTYPGTQYF.

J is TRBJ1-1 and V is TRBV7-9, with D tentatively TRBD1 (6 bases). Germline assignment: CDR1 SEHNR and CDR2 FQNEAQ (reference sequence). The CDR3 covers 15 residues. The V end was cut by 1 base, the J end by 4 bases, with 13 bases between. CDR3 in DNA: TGTGCCAGCAGCTTAGGGACAGCGGCCAGCACTGAAGCTTTCTTT. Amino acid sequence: CASSLGTAASTEAFF.

CDR3 region: CASSLGGLAGNFFYNEQFF. In DNA form, the CDR3 reads TGTGCCAGCAGCTTGGGTGGGCTAGCGGGAAATTTTTTCTACAATGAGCAGTTCTTC. The chain combines TRBV7-9 with TRBJ2-1; TRBD2 matches at 9 bases. The CDR3 has 19 residues. The V and J ends lost 3 bases and 3 bases, in that order; junction bases with no gene match: 15. Germline CDR1 and CDR2: SEHNR and FQNEAQ (reference sequence).

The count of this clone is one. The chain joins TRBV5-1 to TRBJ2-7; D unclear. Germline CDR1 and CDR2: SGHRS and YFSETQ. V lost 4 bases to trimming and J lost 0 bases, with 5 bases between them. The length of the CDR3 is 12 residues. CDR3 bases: TGCGCCAGCAGCCAAAACTCCTACGAGCAGTACTTC. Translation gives CASSQNSYEQYF.

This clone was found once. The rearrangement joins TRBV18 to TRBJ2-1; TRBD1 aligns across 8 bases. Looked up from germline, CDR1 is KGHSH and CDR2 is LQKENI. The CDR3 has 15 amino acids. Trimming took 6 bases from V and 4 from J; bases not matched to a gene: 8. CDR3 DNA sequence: TGTGCCAGCTCCACCGGGACAGGCGATTACAATGAGCAGTTCTTC. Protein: CASSTGTGDYNEQFF.

The CDR3 region is CASSLGRGQAIYGYTF. CDR3 DNA: TGCGCCAGCAGCTTGGGGCGGGGACAGGCGATCTATGGCTACACCTTC. This chain links TRBV5-1 with TRBJ1-2; 8 bases map to TRBD1. CDR1 is SGHRS, CDR2 YFSETQ, per germline. This CDR3 is built from 16 residues. Unmatched junction bases numbered 8, after V lost 0 bases and J lost 4 bases.

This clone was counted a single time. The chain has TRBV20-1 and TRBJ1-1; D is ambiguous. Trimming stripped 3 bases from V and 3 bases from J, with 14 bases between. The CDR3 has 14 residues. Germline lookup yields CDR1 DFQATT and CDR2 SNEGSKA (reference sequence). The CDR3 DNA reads TGCAGTGCTAGTGACCCCTTTGTGTACACTGAAGCTTTCTTT. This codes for CSASDPFVYTEAFF.

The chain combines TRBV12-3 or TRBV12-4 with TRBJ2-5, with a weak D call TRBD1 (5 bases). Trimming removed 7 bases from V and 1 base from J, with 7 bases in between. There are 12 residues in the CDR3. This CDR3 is CASTGAQETQYF. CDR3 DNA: TGTGCCAGCACTGGGGCCCAAGAGACCCAGTACTTC.

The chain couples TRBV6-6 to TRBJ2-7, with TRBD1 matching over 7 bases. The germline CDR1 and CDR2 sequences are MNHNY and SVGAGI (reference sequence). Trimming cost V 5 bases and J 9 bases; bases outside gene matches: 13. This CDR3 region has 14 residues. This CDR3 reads CASSPPRQGRGQYF. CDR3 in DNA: TGTGCCAGCAGTCCCCCTAGACAGGGAAGGGGGCAGTACTTC.

CDR3 DNA: TGTGCCAGCAGTCCACGGAGCTCCTACAATGAGCAGTTCTTC. Its protein product is CASSPRSSYNEQFF. V and J are TRBV28 and TRBJ2-1; D ambiguous. With 5 bases removed from V and 0 bases from J, the gap between germline ends came to 8 bases. The CDR3 runs to 14 residues. Germline CDR1 reads MDHEN; CDR2 reads SYDVKM.

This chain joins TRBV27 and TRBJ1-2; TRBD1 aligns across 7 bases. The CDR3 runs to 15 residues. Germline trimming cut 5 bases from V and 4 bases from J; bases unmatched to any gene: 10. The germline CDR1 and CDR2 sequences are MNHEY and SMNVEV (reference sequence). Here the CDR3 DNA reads TGTGCCAGCAGTGAGACAGGGTCGGAACTCTATGGCTACACCTTC. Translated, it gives CASSETGSELYGYTF.

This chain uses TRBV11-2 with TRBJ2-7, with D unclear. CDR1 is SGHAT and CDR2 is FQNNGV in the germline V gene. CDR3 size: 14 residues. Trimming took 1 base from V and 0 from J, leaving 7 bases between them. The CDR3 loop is CASSLGHSSYEQYF. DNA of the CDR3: TGTGCCAGCAGCTTAGGGCACAGCTCCTACGAGCAGTACTTC.

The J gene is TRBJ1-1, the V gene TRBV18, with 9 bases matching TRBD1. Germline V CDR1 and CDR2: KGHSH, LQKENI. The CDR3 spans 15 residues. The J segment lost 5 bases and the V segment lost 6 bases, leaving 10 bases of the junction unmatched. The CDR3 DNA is TGTGCCAGCTCTGCTCCGGGACAGGGACGGACTGAAGCTTTCTTT. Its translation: CASSAPGQGRTEAFF.

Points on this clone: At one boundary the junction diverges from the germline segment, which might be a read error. DNA of the CDR3: TGTGCCAGCACTCACGGGGACACCCGTTCATTC. This sequence encodes CASTHGDTRSF. The chain has TRBV28 and TRBJ1-2, with D possibly TRBD1 on 6 matching bases. CDR3 size: 11 residues. Germline V CDR1 and CDR2: MDHEN, SYDVKM.

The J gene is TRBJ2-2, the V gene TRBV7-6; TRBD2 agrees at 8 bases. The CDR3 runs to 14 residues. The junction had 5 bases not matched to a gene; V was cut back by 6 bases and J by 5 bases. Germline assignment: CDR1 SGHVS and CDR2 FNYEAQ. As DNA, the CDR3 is TGTGCCAGCAGTTCCGGGACTAGGACCGGGGAGCTGTTTTTT. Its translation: CASSSGTRTGELFF.

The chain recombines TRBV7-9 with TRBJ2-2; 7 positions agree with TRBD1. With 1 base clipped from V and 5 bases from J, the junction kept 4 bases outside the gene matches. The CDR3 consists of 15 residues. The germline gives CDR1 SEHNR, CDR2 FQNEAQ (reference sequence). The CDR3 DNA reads TGTGCCAGCAGCTTAGGTACAGGGGCGACCGGGGAGCTGTTTTTT. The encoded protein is CASSLGTGATGELFF.

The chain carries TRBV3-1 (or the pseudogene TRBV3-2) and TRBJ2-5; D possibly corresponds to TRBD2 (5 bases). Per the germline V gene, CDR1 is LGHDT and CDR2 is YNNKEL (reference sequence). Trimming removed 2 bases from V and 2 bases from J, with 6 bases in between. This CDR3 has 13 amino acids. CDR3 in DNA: TGTGCCAGCAGCCAACTAGCTCAAGAGACCCAGTACTTC. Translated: CASSQLAQETQYF.

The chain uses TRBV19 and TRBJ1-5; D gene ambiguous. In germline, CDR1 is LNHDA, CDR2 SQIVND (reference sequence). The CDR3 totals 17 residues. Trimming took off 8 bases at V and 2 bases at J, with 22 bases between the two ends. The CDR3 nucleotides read TGTGCCAGTTCTGTGCGAGCTAGGGAACTAGGCAATCAGCCCCAGCATTTT. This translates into CASSVRARELGNQPQHF.